A single sample is the source of the 29 T cell receptor beta chains below, sequenced in a study of graft-versus-host responses after intestinal transplantation. Their antigens remain unidentified. This table comes from immunoSEQ multiplex PCR, and its TCRdb copy is limited to in-frame clones, with some not included. The table has approximately 85,000 clones, approximately 95% seen once. Sequencing was performed on unstimulated CD8+ T cells sorted from spleen or lymph node cells, taken before transplant. Source of these receptors: a human donor who was the organ donor for an intestinal transplant.

This clone was detected only once. CDR3 nucleotides: TGTGCCAGCAGCTTGTGGAACAGAGCCTACGAGCAGTACTTC. Protein sequence: CASSLWNRAYEQYF. The rearrangement uses TRBV7-9 and TRBJ2-7; D call uncertain. Germline assignment: CDR1 SEHNR and CDR2 FQNEAQ (reference sequence). The CDR3 contains 14 residues. The V and J ends lost 3 bases and 2 bases respectively, with 11 bases between them.

This chain links TRBV28 with TRBJ1-2, with a possible D match to TRBD1 (5 bases). V dropped 2 bases and J dropped 8 bases, with 15 bases sitting between them. The V gene's germline CDR1 is MDHEN and CDR2 SYDVKM. The CDR3 covers 14 residues. The chain's CDR3 is CASSLSGGGYGYTF. The DNA for the CDR3 is TGTGCCAGCAGTTTAAGCGGGGGGGGTTACGGCTACACCTTC.

CDR3: CASSQGVVPYNEQFF. CDR3 nucleotides: TGTGCCAGCAGTCAGGGGGTGGTCCCCTACAATGAGCAGTTCTTC. The genes are TRBV6-1 and TRBJ2-1; TRBD1 matches at 7 bases. The CDR3 runs 15 residues. Trimming cost V 5 bases and J 2 bases; bases outside gene matches: 6. The germline V gene has CDR1 MNHNS and CDR2 SASEGT.

J is TRBJ2-7 and V is TRBV29-1, with TRBD1 identical over 11 bases. The V gene end was trimmed by 5 bases and the J gene end by 3 bases; junction bases not matched to a gene: 6. The length of the CDR3 is 14 residues. Germline assignment: CDR1 SQVTM and CDR2 ANQGSEA. The CDR3 protein is CSVTSGTGGYEQYF. The CDR3 nucleotides are TGCAGCGTTACCTCCGGGACAGGGGGCTACGAGCAGTACTTC.

The chain uses TRBV27 and TRBJ2-7; D remains unclear. The CDR3 is 13 residues long. CDR1 and CDR2 (germline): MNHEY, SMNVEV (reference sequence). Trimming shortened V by 2 bases and J by 2 bases, and 7 bases separated the two germline ends. The CDR3 DNA reads TGTGCCAGCAGTTTAGGGCAAACCTACGAGCAGTACTTC. Translated: CASSLGQTYEQYF.

The gene calls are TRBV28 and TRBJ2-1, with 13 positions matching TRBD2. J lost 9 bases, V lost 5 bases, and 7 bases had no gene match. The germline V gene has CDR1 MDHEN and CDR2 SYDVKM. The CDR3 length is 15 residues. The CDR3: CASSMTSGRRREQFF. CDR3 bases: TGTGCCAGCAGTATGACTAGCGGGAGGAGGCGTGAGCAGTTCTTC.

The chain joins TRBV19 to TRBJ1-2; a weak D match, TRBD1 (6 bases). CDR3 size: 12 residues. Germline CDR1 is LNHDA and CDR2 is SQIVND (reference sequence). Between the trimmed V and J ends, which lost 5 bases and 7 bases, there was a span of 11 bases. The CDR3 region is CASSGGPPGYTF. DNA for the CDR3: TGTGCCAGTAGTGGGGGCCCTCCTGGCTACACCTTC.

The CDR3 here is CASSSLLKGGETQYF. CDR3 DNA sequence: TGTGCCAGCAGTTCCCTCTTAAAGGGAGGAGAGACCCAGTACTTC. This sequence joins TRBV27 and TRBJ2-5, with D tentatively TRBD2 (6 bases). V shed 4 bases and J shed 4 bases, with 16 bases lying between them. From germline, CDR1 is MNHEY and CDR2 SMNVEV (reference sequence). The CDR3 is 15 amino acids.

This clone was observed a few times. This chain connects TRBV5-6 to TRBJ2-7; D not resolved. CDR3 length: 15 amino acids. CDR1 and CDR2 from the germline V gene are SGHDT and YYEEEE. V was clipped by 4 bases and J by 4 bases, with 18 bases between them. The CDR3 sequence: CASSVLPGAPYEQYF. The CDR3 DNA follows: TGTGCCAGCAGCGTACTTCCGGGTGCCCCATACGAGCAGTACTTC.

J is TRBJ1-5 and V is TRBV12-2; TRBD1 is the table's D call and was not checked against the DNA. TRBV12-2 constitutes a pseudogene. The CDR3 is 20 amino acids. This CDR3 reads CASRLRIIGTAHVNNQPQHF. The CDR3 region has the DNA TGTGCAAGTCGCTTAAGAATCATCGGGACAGCACACGTAAATAATCAGCCCCAGCATTTT.

This chain uses TRBV11-2 with TRBJ2-1; D remains ambiguous. Trimming took 7 bases from V and 8 from J, leaving 9 bases between them. Germline V gene sequence: CDR1 SGHAT, CDR2 FQNNGV. The CDR3 is 11 amino acids. The CDR3: CASNQIDEQFF. CDR3 sequence (DNA): TGTGCCAGCAATCAGATCGATGAGCAGTTCTTC. The complete variable domain, with remaining parts taken from reference TRBV11-2 and TRBJ2-1, reads EAGVAQSPRYKIIEKRQSVAFWCNPISGHATLYWYQQILGQGPKLLIQFQNNGVVDDSQLPKDRFSAERLKGVDSTLKIQPAKLEDSAVYLCASNQIDEQFFGPGTRLTVL.

The chain has TRBV27 and TRBJ2-5, with 8 bases matching TRBD2. CDR3 size: 15 residues. J lost 7 bases, V lost 2 bases, and 9 bases had no gene match. Per the germline V gene, CDR1 is MNHEY and CDR2 is SMNVEV (reference sequence). CDR3 in DNA: TGTGCCAGCAGTTTACTGGGCGGGGGGACCGGGACCCAGTACTTC. Its protein is CASSLLGGGTGTQYF.

This sequence joins TRBV7-9 and TRBJ2-7, with 9 bases fitting TRBD2. The CDR3 contains 15 residues. Germline assignment: CDR1 SEHNR and CDR2 FQNEAQ (reference sequence). Trimming cost V 5 bases and J 0 bases; bases outside gene matches: 5. CDR3 in amino acids: CASSAPTSGSYEQYF. CDR3 nucleotide sequence: TGTGCCAGCAGCGCCCCGACTAGCGGCTCCTACGAGCAGTACTTC.

The chain joins TRBV4-2 to TRBJ2-1, with 10 bases aligning to TRBD1. CDR3 size: 16 residues. CDR1 and CDR2 from the germline V gene are LGHNA and YNFKEQ. J lost 7 bases, V lost 0 bases, and 6 bases had no gene match. This chain's CDR3 is CASSQDLGQGMNEQFF. DNA for the CDR3: TGTGCCAGCAGCCAAGATTTGGGACAGGGGATGAATGAGCAGTTCTTC.

This clone was detected only once. The gene calls are TRBV7-2 and TRBJ2-3, with D perhaps TRBD2 (5 bases). Germline lookup yields CDR1 SGHTA and CDR2 FQGNSA. V lost 5 bases and J 6 bases, leaving 12 bases between the germline ends. This CDR3 region has 13 residues. The CDR3: CASSPEGQDTQYF. DNA of the CDR3: TGTGCCAGCAGCCCCGAGGGCCAGGATACGCAGTATTTT.

V gene TRBV7-9 combines with J gene TRBJ2-1, with 10 positions matching TRBD2. The CDR3 covers 16 residues. V gave up 4 bases and J gave up 6 bases; unmatched junction bases: 9. Germline CDR1 SEHNR, CDR2 FQNEAQ (reference sequence). The CDR3: CASSSREAGGPNEQFF. DNA of the CDR3: TGTGCCAGCAGCTCGAGGGAAGCGGGAGGGCCCAATGAGCAGTTCTTC.

The chain is built from TRBV14 and TRBJ2-7; 7 bases align to TRBD2. CDR3 length: 12 residues. Germline V lookup: CDR1 SGHDN, CDR2 FVKESK. With V trimmed by 3 bases and J by 12 bases, 8 bases remained unmatched. This chain's CDR3 is CASSQTPGGLYF. In nucleotides, the CDR3 is TGTGCCAGCAGCCAGACCCCGGGGGGTCTGTACTTC.

The rearrangement links TRBV27 to TRBJ2-7; D possibly corresponds to TRBD2 (6 bases). Germline assignment: CDR1 MNHEY and CDR2 SMNVEV (reference sequence). The CDR3 runs 14 residues. V dropped 7 bases and J dropped 6 bases, with 19 bases sitting between them. The CDR3 spells CASTSAGSAREQYF. The CDR3 bases are TGTGCCAGCACCTCCGCCGGGAGTGCCCGCGAGCAGTACTTC.

The chain employs TRBV7-3 and TRBJ2-1; D is undetermined. The CDR3 runs 13 residues. CDR1 is SGHTA, CDR2 FQGTGA, per germline. Between the trimmed V and J ends, which lost 4 bases and 5 bases, there was a span of 9 bases. The CDR3: CASSSVQNNEQFF. The DNA of the CDR3 is TGTGCCAGCAGCTCAGTTCAGAACAATGAGCAGTTCTTC.

The chain combines TRBV7-8 with TRBJ2-2; 10 bases fit TRBD2. Germline CDR1 is SGHVS and CDR2 is FQNEAQ. The CDR3 is 17 residues long. Trimming removed 1 base from V and 4 bases from J; junction bases left unmatched: 6. The CDR3 loop reads CASSLVWTSGPTGELFF. The CDR3 coding sequence is TGTGCCAGCAGCTTAGTCTGGACTAGCGGTCCCACCGGGGAGCTGTTTTTT.

V gene TRBV27 combines with J gene TRBJ2-1; TRBD2 aligns across 9 bases. The CDR3 consists of 11 residues. Germline loops: CDR1 MNHEY, CDR2 SMNVEV (reference sequence). V dropped 8 bases and J dropped 14; count of bases not matched to a gene: 7. CDR3 in amino acids: CASSHGTSKFF. The CDR3 DNA reads TGTGCCAGCTCTCACGGGACTAGCAAGTTCTTC.

V usage is TRBV5-4 and J usage is TRBJ2-2; 7 bases agree with TRBD2. Looked up from germline, CDR1 is SGHNT and CDR2 is YYREEE (reference sequence). The V gene end was trimmed by 0 bases and the J gene end by 6 bases; junction bases not matched to a gene: 5. This CDR3 region has 15 residues. CDR3 in amino acids: CASSLGLALSGELFF. In nucleotides, the CDR3 is TGTGCCAGCAGCTTGGGACTAGCTCTTTCCGGGGAGCTGTTTTTT.

The chain links TRBV7-6 to TRBJ2-5; D is possibly TRBD2 (6 bases). This CDR3 is built from 14 residues. CDR1 and CDR2 from the germline V gene are SGHVS and FNYEAQ. Trimming stripped 5 bases from V and 3 bases from J, with 13 bases between. The CDR3 sequence is CASSQPGLEETQYF. In DNA form, the CDR3 reads TGTGCCAGCAGCCAACCGGGACTGGAAGAGACCCAGTACTTC. The variable domain in full, completed from reference TRBV7-6 and TRBJ2-5, reads GAGVSQSPRYKVTKRGQDVALRCDPISGHVSLYWYRQALGQGPEFLTYFNYEAQQDKSGLPNDRFSAERPEGSISTLTIQRTEQRDSAMYRCASSQPGLEETQYFGPGTRLLVL.

The chain is built from TRBV27 and TRBJ2-7; 14 bases agree with TRBD2. Trimming took 6 bases from V and 2 from J; bases not matched to a gene: 0. This CDR3 has 14 amino acids. CDR1 and CDR2 from the germline V gene are MNHEY and SMNVEV (reference sequence). DNA for the CDR3: TGTGCCAGCAGGGGACTAGCGGGAGCCTACGAGCAGTACTTC. It yields the protein CASRGLAGAYEQYF.

The rearrangement links TRBV19 to TRBJ2-7, with a possible D match to TRBD1 (6 bases). V dropped 3 bases and J dropped 3 bases, with 12 bases sitting between them. Germline loops: CDR1 LNHDA, CDR2 SQIVND (reference sequence). The length of the CDR3 is 14 residues. CDR3 nucleotides: TGTGCCAGTAGTATGGGGGTAGGGGGCTACGAGCAGTACTTC. Its protein product is CASSMGVGGYEQYF.

Only one count was recorded for this clone. CDR3 nucleotide sequence: TGTGCCAGCAGTTTCGTAAGCGGGAGGGTAGTAAATGAGCAGTTCTTC. The encoded protein is CASSFVSGRVVNEQFF. V gene TRBV28 combines with J gene TRBJ2-1; 10 nucleotides align to TRBD2. The CDR3 spans 16 residues. Trimming at V came to 3 bases and at J to 7 bases, leaving 9 bases not matched to a gene. From germline, CDR1 is MDHEN and CDR2 SYDVKM.

The chain links TRBV28 to TRBJ2-1; the D gene is possibly TRBD2 (6 bases). CDR1 and CDR2 (germline): MDHEN, SYDVKM. This CDR3 contains 15 residues. The V end was cut by 9 bases, the J end by 0 bases, with 15 bases between. The CDR3, as DNA: TGTGCCAGTTATTCGGGACTCCGCTCCTACAATGAGCAGTTCTTC. Its protein is CASYSGLRSYNEQFF.

This chain connects TRBV10-1 to TRBJ1-6, with D uncertain. In germline, CDR1 is WNHNN, CDR2 SYGVQD (reference sequence). V lost 8 bases to trimming and J lost 7 bases, with 18 bases between them. The CDR3 is made up of 15 amino acids. Here the CDR3 reads CASPTGVRSNSPLHF. CDR3 DNA: TGCGCCAGCCCCACCGGGGTAAGATCCAATTCACCCCTCCACTTT.

This clone occurred once. V is TRBV7-8 and J is TRBJ2-7, with TRBD2 as a possible D gene (6 bases). This CDR3 contains 16 residues. Looked up from germline, CDR1 is SGHVS and CDR2 is FQNEAQ. V lost 1 base and J lost 7, with 20 bases in between. CDR3 bases: TGTGCCAGCAGCTTAGATTTTTTTGGAGGGCTTCGGGAGCAGTACTTC. Translation gives CASSLDFFGGLREQYF. Variable domain in full (rest from reference TRBV7-8 and TRBJ2-7): GAGVSQSPRYKVAKRGQDVALRCDPISGHVSLFWYQQALGQGPEFLTYFQNEAQLDKSGLPSDRFFAERPEGSVSTLKIQRTQQEDSAVYLCASSLDFFGGLREQYFGPGTRLTVT.